Below are 2 T cell receptor beta chains sequenced from a single sample in a study of CD8 T cells in Susac syndrome. Reverse transcription of roughly 0.5 to 1 ug RNA was performed with random hexamers. MiXCR was run by TCRdb on the immunoSEQ multiplex PCR reads, yielding one entry per CDR3 protein. The table lists 200,000 or so distinct CDR3 sequences, over 90% of them singletons. The sequenced sample was CD4+ T cells from PBMCs. The source is a human donor with multiple sclerosis.

V gene TRBV12-3 or TRBV12-4 combines with J gene TRBJ1-1; D is unresolved. Trimming left V 3 bases short and J 4 bases short, with 12 bases between. The CDR3 spans 14 residues. This CDR3 is CASSFGRTSTEAFF. CDR3 bases: TGTGCCAGCAGTTTTGGCAGAACCTCCACTGAAGCTTTCTTT.

The chain's CDR3 is CASSLTRGGSGNEQFF. The CDR3 nucleotides read TGTGCCAGCAGCCTCACCCGCGGGGGTTCGGGCAATGAGCAGTTCTTC. The chain links TRBV9 to TRBJ2-1; 7 positions match TRBD2. Germline V CDR1 and CDR2: SGDLS, YYNGEE. V dropped 4 bases and J dropped 6; count of bases not matched to a gene: 13. The CDR3 is 16 residues long.